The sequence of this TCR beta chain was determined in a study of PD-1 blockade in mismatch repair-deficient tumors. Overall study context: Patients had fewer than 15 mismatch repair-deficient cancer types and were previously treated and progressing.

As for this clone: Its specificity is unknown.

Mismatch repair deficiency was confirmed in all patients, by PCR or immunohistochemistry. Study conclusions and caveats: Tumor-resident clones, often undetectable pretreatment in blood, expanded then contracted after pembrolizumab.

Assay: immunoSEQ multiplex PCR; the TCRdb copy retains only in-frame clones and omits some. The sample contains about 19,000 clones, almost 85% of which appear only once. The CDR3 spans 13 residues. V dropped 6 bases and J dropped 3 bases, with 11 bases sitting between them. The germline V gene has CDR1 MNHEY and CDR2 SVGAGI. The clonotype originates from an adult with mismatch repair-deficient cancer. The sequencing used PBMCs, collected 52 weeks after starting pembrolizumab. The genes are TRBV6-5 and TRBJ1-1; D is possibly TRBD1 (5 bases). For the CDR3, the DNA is TGTGCCAGCAGCCAAGACAGCCACACTGAAGCTTTCTTT. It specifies CASSQDSHTEAFF.